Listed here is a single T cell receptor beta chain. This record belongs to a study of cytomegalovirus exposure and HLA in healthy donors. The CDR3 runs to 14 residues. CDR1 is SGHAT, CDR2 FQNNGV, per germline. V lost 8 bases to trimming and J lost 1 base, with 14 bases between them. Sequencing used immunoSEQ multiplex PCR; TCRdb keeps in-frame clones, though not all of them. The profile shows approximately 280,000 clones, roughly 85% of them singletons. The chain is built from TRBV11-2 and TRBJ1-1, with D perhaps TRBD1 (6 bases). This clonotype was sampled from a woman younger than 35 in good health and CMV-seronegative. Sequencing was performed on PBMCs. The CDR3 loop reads CASGWDIPNTEAFF. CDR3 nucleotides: TGTGCCAGCGGTTGGGACATACCGAACACTGAAGCTTTCTTT.